A selection of T cell receptor beta chains follows, all from one sample in a study of blood T cell repertoires in COVID-19. Assay used: immunoSEQ multiplex PCR; TCRdb lists only in-frame clones, some missing. This sample has about 160,000 clones, with 82% found just once. The sequenced sample consisted of peripheral blood. The receptor set was obtained from a woman in her 40s with COVID-19, enrolled during active disease. The CDR3 runs from the conserved cysteine through the conserved F or W. D genes are given only for firm matches. Clone sizes are given selectively: once, few, many, or a class where the clone is expanded.

TRBJ1-2 | TRBD1 | few | TRBV28 | CASSLTGQRLYGYTF | TGTGCCAGCAGTCTTACGGGACAGCGCCTCTATGGCTACACCTTC
TRBJ1-5 | . | . | TRBV18 | CASSPLGQSNQPQHF | TGTGCCAGCTCACCACTAGGACAGTCCAATCAGCCCCAGCATTTT
TRBJ2-5 | . | . | TRBV18 | CASSSGGRETQYF | TGTGCCAGCTCCTCGGGGGGCCGAGAGACCCAGTACTTC
TRBJ1-6 | TRBD1 | . | TRBV19 | CASRTGSSPLHF | TGTGCCAGCCGGACAGGGAGTTCACCCCTCCACTTT
TRBJ1-2 | TRBD1 | . | TRBV19 | CASGDRLNYGYTF | TGTGCCAGCGGGGACAGGCTTAACTATGGCTACACCTTC
TRBJ1-6 | . | . | TRBV30 | CAWSAGFNSPLHF | TGTGCCTGGAGTGCAGGGTTCAATTCACCCCTCCACTTT
TRBJ2-1 | TRBD2 | . | TRBV2 | CASSEGGRRSYNEQFF | TGTGCCAGCAGTGAAGGCGGGAGGCGCTCCTACAATGAGCAGTTCTTC
TRBJ1-2 | . | . | TRBV15 | CATSREGVRVGGYTF | TGTGCCACCAGCAGAGAAGGAGTCCGGGTCGGGGGCTACACCTTC
TRBJ1-5 | . | . | TRBV18 | CASSPLGGNQGSNQPQHF | TGTGCCAGCTCACCACTCGGAGGTAATCAAGGTAGCAATCAGCCCCAGCATTTT
TRBJ1-2 | . | . | TRBV19 | CASSRDTYGYTF | TGTGCCAGTAGCCGGGACACCTATGGCTACACCTTC
TRBJ1-1 | . | . | TRBV21-1 | CASSKGRGGTEAFF | TGTGCCAGCAGCAAGGGGCGCGGGGGCACTGAAGCTTTCTTT
TRBJ2-7 | TRBD1 | . | TRBV7-2 | CASSLSGGSLGSYEQYF | TGTGCCAGCAGCCTCTCAGGGGGAAGTCTGGGCTCCTACGAGCAGTACTTC
TRBJ1-1 | TRBD1 | . | TRBV12-3/TRBV12-4 | CASSLDRVGTFF | TGTGCCAGCAGCCTGGACAGGGTAGGAACTTTCTTT
TRBJ2-1 | TRBD2 | . | TRBV19 | CASSMYWTSGGAKGNEQFF | TGTGCCAGTAGTATGTACTGGACTAGCGGGGGGGCTAAGGGCAATGAGCAGTTCTTC
TRBJ1-5 | . | . | TRBV21-1 | CASSPQRGRDYSNQPQHF | TGTGCCAGCAGCCCTCAACGGGGGAGAGATTATAGCAATCAGCCCCAGCATTTT
TRBJ2-2 | . | . | TRBV27 | CASSEGLWNTGELFF | TGTGCCAGCAGTGAGGGACTTTGGAACACCGGGGAGCTGTTTTTT
TRBJ2-1 | TRBD2 | few | TRBV27 | CASSLGGSRAHEQFF | TGTGCCAGCAGTTTAGGCGGGAGTCGGGCTCATGAGCAGTTCTTC
TRBJ2-2 | . | . | TRBV19 | CASKEGPNTGELFF | TGTGCCAGTAAGGAGGGACCGAACACCGGGGAGCTGTTTTTT
TRBJ2-1 | . | . | TRBV21-1 | CASSKVRLAGDGEQFF | TGTGCCAGCAGCAAAGTTCGACTAGCGGGAGATGGTGAGCAGTTCTTC
TRBJ1-1 | . | many | TRBV27 | CASRLKGYTEAFF | TGTGCCAGCAGGCTTAAGGGGTACACTGAAGCTTTCTTT
TRBJ1-1 | . | . | TRBV7-9 | CASSLDRSNTEAFF | TGTGCCAGCAGCTTAGACAGGTCGAACACTGAAGCTTTCTTT
TRBJ1-2 | . | . | TRBV6-4 | CASSPAGFNYGYTF | TGTGCCAGCAGTCCCGCGGGCTTCAACTATGGCTACACCTTC
TRBJ1-1 | . | . | TRBV20-1 | CSASSMNTEAFF | TGCAGTGCTAGTTCTATGAACACTGAAGCTTTCTTT
TRBJ2-3 | . | . | TRBV7-9 | CASSQGGEDTQYF | TGTGCCAGCAGCCAAGGAGGTGAAGATACGCAGTATTTT
TRBJ2-3 | TRBD2 | . | TRBV7-9 | CASGSGTITDTQYF | TGTGCCAGCGGTAGCGGGACGATCACAGATACGCAGTATTTT
TRBJ1-1 | . | . | TRBV3-1/TRBV3-2 | CASSQQGIEAFF | TGTGCCAGCAGCCAGCAGGGAATTGAAGCTTTCTTT
TRBJ2-2 | . | once | TRBV5-5 | CASSLIQAYTGELFF | TGTGCCAGCAGCTTAATCCAGGCCTACACCGGGGAGCTGTTTTTT
TRBJ1-1 | . | . | TRBV18 | CASSPSDILNTEAFF | TGTGCCAGCTCACCCTCGGACATCTTGAACACTGAAGCTTTCTTT
TRBJ2-1 | . | once | TRBV27 | CASSLRGPYNEQFF | TGTGCCAGCAGTTTAAGGGGCCCATACAATGAGCAGTTCTTC
TRBJ1-2 | . | few | TRBV29-1 | CSVDDSNYGYTF | TGCAGCGTTGATGACAGTAACTATGGCTACACCTTC
TRBJ2-1 | TRBD2 | few | TRBV6-4 | CASSDGLAGDEQFF | TGTGCCAGCAGTGACGGACTAGCGGGGGATGAGCAGTTCTTC
TRBJ1-5 | . | . | TRBV19 | CASISHNYSNQPQHF | TGTGCCAGTATCTCCCACAACTATAGCAATCAGCCCCAGCATTTT
TRBJ1-2 | TRBD1 | . | TRBV7-8 | CASSLHGNSGGYGYTF | TGTGCCAGCAGCTTACATGGGAACTCAGGGGGCTATGGCTACACCTTC
TRBJ2-6 | . | . | TRBV10-2 | CASKDFGANVLTF | TGCGCCAGCAAGGACTTTGGGGCCAACGTCCTGACTTTC
TRBJ2-3 | TRBD2 | . | TRBV4-1 | CASSSRGLAGDTDTQYF | TGCGCCAGCAGCTCAAGAGGGCTAGCGGGAGACACAGATACGCAGTATTTT
TRBJ2-1 | TRBD2 | . | TRBV10-3 | CAISESKPLAGAYNEQFF | TGTGCCATCAGTGAGTCGAAACCACTAGCGGGAGCCTACAATGAGCAGTTCTTC
TRBJ2-2 | . | . | TRBV14 | CASSRKELNTGELFF | TGTGCCAGCAGCCGAAAAGAACTTAACACCGGGGAGCTGTTTTTT
TRBJ2-7 | . | . | TRBV13 | CASSPMRRAYEQYF | TGTGCCAGCAGCCCTATGCGACGGGCCTACGAGCAGTACTTC
TRBJ2-6 | . | . | TRBV20-1 | CSARRANVLTF | TGCAGTGCTAGGCGAGCCAACGTCCTGACTTTC
TRBJ1-5 | TRBD1 | . | TRBV24-1 | CATSDGTGRNQPQHF | TGTGCCACCAGTGATGGGACAGGCCGCAATCAGCCCCAGCATTTT
TRBJ2-3 | . | . | TRBV7-2 | CASSFLTTRGTDTQYF | TGTGCCAGCAGCTTTTTGACTACCCGCGGCACAGATACGCAGTATTTT
TRBJ1-4 | TRBD1 | . | TRBV6-2/TRBV6-3 | CASSNTGTGVEKLFF | TGTGCCAGCAGCAACACCGGGACAGGGGTTGAAAAACTGTTTTTT
TRBJ1-1 | TRBD1 | . | TRBV5-4 | CASSLANRGNTEAFF | TGTGCCAGCAGCTTGGCCAACAGGGGGAACACTGAAGCTTTCTTT
TRBJ2-1 | TRBD2 | . | TRBV19 | CASSLGTRGDEQFF | TGTGCCAGTTCTCTGGGGACTAGAGGCGATGAGCAGTTCTTC
TRBJ2-3 | TRBD2 | . | TRBV6-1 | CASSEQGLAGPDTQYF | TGTGCCAGCAGTGAGCAAGGACTAGCGGGACCAGATACGCAGTATTTT
TRBJ2-1 | . | . | TRBV28 | CASQGFSYNEQFF | TGTGCCAGTCAGGGGTTCTCCTACAATGAGCAGTTCTTC
TRBJ2-5 | . | . | TRBV18 | CASSPGGGETQYF | TGTGCCAGCTCACCGGGAGGGGGAGAGACCCAGTACTTC
TRBJ2-2 | . | . | TRBV4-2 | CASSQTREQAGELFF | TGTGCCAGCAGCCAAACACGGGAGCAGGCCGGGGAGCTGTTTTTT
TRBJ2-5 | . | once | TRBV15 | CATSPRGEETQYF | TGTGCCACCAGCCCACGCGGGGAAGAGACCCAGTACTTC
TRBJ2-5 | . | . | TRBV20-1 | CSAAWQETQYF | TGCAGTGCAGCTTGGCAAGAGACCCAGTACTTC
TRBJ2-7 | . | . | TRBV6-5 | CAIKDTFEQYF | TGTGCCATCAAAGACACGTTCGAGCAGTACTTC
TRBJ2-2 | . | few | TRBV6-6 | CASTHSKGFPGELFF | TGTGCCAGCACCCACTCTAAGGGGTTCCCCGGGGAGCTGTTTTTT
TRBJ2-1 | TRBD2 | once | TRBV10-2 | CASSYEGLAYNEQFF | TGCGCCAGCAGCTACGAGGGACTAGCTTACAATGAGCAGTTCTTC
TRBJ1-4 | . | . | TRBV19 | CASSPTAGVWEKLFF | TGTGCCAGTAGTCCAACCGCGGGGGTGTGGGAAAAACTGTTTTTT
TRBJ1-2 | TRBD1 | . | TRBV5-6 | CASSLGQGPYGYTF | TGTGCCAGCAGCTTAGGACAGGGTCCCTATGGCTACACCTTC
TRBJ1-1 | . | . | TRBV19 | CASSIVNEAFF | TGTGCCAGTAGTATAGTTAATGAAGCTTTCTTT
TRBJ1-5 | . | . | TRBV27 | CASSFRGQMGMQPQHF | TGTGCCAGCAGTTTTCGAGGACAGATGGGTATGCAGCCCCAGCATTTT